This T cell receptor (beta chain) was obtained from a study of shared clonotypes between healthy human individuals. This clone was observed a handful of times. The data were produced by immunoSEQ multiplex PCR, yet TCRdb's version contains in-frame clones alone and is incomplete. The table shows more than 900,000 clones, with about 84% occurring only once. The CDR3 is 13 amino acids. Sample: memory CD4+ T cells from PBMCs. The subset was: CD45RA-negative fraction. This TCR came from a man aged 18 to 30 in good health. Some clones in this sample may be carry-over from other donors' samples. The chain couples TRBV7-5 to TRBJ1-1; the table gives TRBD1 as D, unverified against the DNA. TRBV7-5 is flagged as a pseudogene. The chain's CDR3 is CVRSSGQGTEAFF. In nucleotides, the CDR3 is TGTGTCAGAAGCTCGGGACAGGGCACTGAAGCTTTCTTT.